Each of the 23 T cell receptor beta chains below was sequenced from the same sample in a study of OX40 agonist ivuxolimab in advanced cancers. TCRdb keeps only in-frame clones here, not all; method: immunoSEQ multiplex PCR. Among about 74,000 clones, around 84% were seen once, and the ten largest hold approximately 6.3%. The specimen was CD4+ or CD8+ T cells sorted from blood, collected in a trial of the OX40 agonist ivuxolimab. These receptors were obtained from an adult with an advanced solid tumor such as melanoma, head and neck, liver or kidney cancer.

The chain uses TRBV6-6 and TRBJ1-5; TRBD1 matches at 7 bases. V shed 6 bases, J shed 3 bases, and the junction held 11 bases outside the gene matches. The CDR3 runs 16 residues. CDR1 MNHNY and CDR2 SVGAGI come from the germline V gene (reference sequence). Here the CDR3 reads CASSQDRVLANQPQHF. The CDR3, as DNA: TGTGCCAGCAGCCAAGACAGGGTCTTAGCCAATCAGCCCCAGCATTTT.

The gene calls are TRBV18 and TRBJ2-7, with 15 bases lining up with TRBD2. V shed 0 bases, J shed 3 bases, and the junction held 3 bases outside the gene matches. CDR3 length: 17 amino acids. The germline gives CDR1 KGHSH, CDR2 LQKENI. CDR3 loop: CASSPPGLAGGGYEQYF. The CDR3 DNA is TGTGCCAGCTCACCACCGGGACTAGCGGGAGGTGGCTACGAGCAGTACTTC.

The chain recombines TRBV6-5 with TRBJ2-5, with D possibly TRBD1 on 5 matching bases. The DNA end is a closer match to TRBJ2-7, so the J assignment may be wrong. The CDR3 is made up of 12 amino acids. Germline CDR1 reads MNHEY; CDR2 reads SVGAGI. CDR3 bases: TGTGCCAGCAGTCAAAGGGGTGACGAGCAGTACTTC. Protein: CASSQRGDEQYF.

This chain connects TRBV7-9 to TRBJ2-5; 11 nucleotides agree with TRBD1. The CDR3 has 15 amino acids. Germline assignment: CDR1 SEHNR and CDR2 FQNEAQ (reference sequence). Trimming cost V 7 bases and J 4 bases; bases outside gene matches: 8. CDR3 in amino acids: CASIGQGARGETQYF. For the CDR3, the DNA is TGTGCCAGCATTGGACAGGGGGCACGGGGAGAGACCCAGTACTTC. Complete variable domain (other parts from reference TRBV7-9 and TRBJ2-5): DTGVSQNPRHKITKRGQNVTFRCDPISEHNRLYWYRQTLGQGPEFLTYFQNEAQLEKSRLLSDRFSAERPKGSFSTLEIQRTEQGDSAMYLCASIGQGARGETQYFGPGTRLLVL.

The chain uses TRBV28 and TRBJ2-7, with 9 bases lining up with TRBD2. This CDR3 is 17 amino acids long. The germline gives CDR1 MDHEN, CDR2 SYDVKM. V shed 1 base, J shed 5 bases, and the junction held 12 bases outside the gene matches. CDR3 DNA sequence: TGTGCCAGCAGTTTATATCGCCCTGGGACTAGCTTAGACGAGCAGTACGTC. It is translated as CASSLYRPGTSLDEQYV.

V gene TRBV20-1 combines with J gene TRBJ2-2; tentative D call: TRBD2 (5 bases). This CDR3 has 11 residues. Germline V lookup: CDR1 DFQATT, CDR2 SNEGSKA (reference sequence). Trimming pared 3 bases from V and 6 bases from J, leaving 5 bases between. This CDR3 is CSASGAGELFF. The CDR3 DNA is TGCAGTGCTAGCGGGGCCGGGGAGCTGTTTTTT.

This chain uses TRBV19 with TRBJ2-1; 14 nucleotides agree with TRBD2. The CDR3 is 15 residues long. CDR1 is LNHDA and CDR2 is SQIVND in the germline V gene (reference sequence). V trimming: 8 bases; J trimming: 4 bases; junction bases outside the gene matches: 4. In nucleotides, the CDR3 is TGTGCCAGTTCCAGGACTAGCGGGAGGTACAATGAGCAGTTCTTC. This codes for CASSRTSGRYNEQFF.

The chain is built from TRBV4-3 and TRBJ2-3; 8 bases map to TRBD2. The V gene's germline CDR1 is LGHNA and CDR2 YSLEER. This CDR3 has 17 residues. The J segment lost 1 base and the V segment lost 0 bases, leaving 6 bases of the junction unmatched. The CDR3 here is CASSQDTGGPRTDTQYF. CDR3 nucleotides: TGCGCCAGCAGCCAAGATACGGGAGGGCCTCGCACAGATACGCAGTATTTT.

The CDR3 DNA reads TGTGCCAGCAGTTACCCTAGAGACAGAGGAAACACTGAAGCTTTCTTT. Its translation is CASSYPRDRGNTEAFF. The rearrangement uses TRBV6-5 and TRBJ1-1, with D possibly being TRBD1 (5 bases). Germline CDR1 is MNHEY and CDR2 is SVGAGI. The CDR3 has 16 amino acids. Trimming stripped 2 bases from V and 2 bases from J, with 15 bases between.

The rearrangement joins TRBV7-3 to TRBJ2-7; D not resolved. The CDR3 is 13 residues long. The V end lost 5 bases, the J end lost 0 bases, and 8 bases lay between the germline ends. From germline, CDR1 is SGHTA and CDR2 FQGTGA. The CDR3 DNA reads TGTGCCAGCAGCCCCGACACCTCCTACGAGCAGTACTTC. It translates to CASSPDTSYEQYF.

J is TRBJ1-5 and V is TRBV19; TRBD1 agrees at 8 bases. Germline CDR1 is LNHDA and CDR2 is SQIVND (reference sequence). The CDR3 covers 16 residues. V gave up 6 bases and J gave up 4 bases; unmatched junction bases: 11. The chain's CDR3 is CASSPPRTGNNQPQHF. In DNA, the CDR3 is TGTGCCAGTAGCCCTCCACGGACAGGGAATAATCAGCCCCAGCATTTT.

This chain uses TRBV7-9 with TRBJ1-5, with TRBD1 matching 7 bases. Trimming removed 5 bases from V and 4 bases from J; junction bases left unmatched: 8. The CDR3 contains 15 residues. The germline gives CDR1 SEHNR, CDR2 FQNEAQ (reference sequence). The DNA of the CDR3 is TGTGCCAGCAGCACAGAGGGACAGACTAATCAGCCCCAGCATTTT. This encodes CASSTEGQTNQPQHF.

V and J are TRBV5-4 and TRBJ2-2, with D perhaps matching TRBD2 (5 bases). This CDR3 contains 13 residues. V dropped 2 bases and J dropped 5 bases, with 7 bases sitting between them. Germline values: CDR1 SGHNT, CDR2 YYREEE (reference sequence). The CDR3 nucleotides read TGTGCCAGCAGCTTCACGGGAACCGGGGAGCTGTTTTTT. Translation: CASSFTGTGELFF.

This chain uses TRBV30 with TRBJ2-7; 7 bases map to TRBD2. The CDR3 length is 13 residues. The V and J ends lost 5 bases and 2 bases, in that order; junction bases with no gene match: 6. From germline, CDR1 is GTSNPN and CDR2 SVGIG (reference sequence). CDR3 region: CAWGLAEAYEQYF. The DNA for the CDR3 is TGTGCCTGGGGTCTAGCGGAAGCCTACGAGCAGTACTTC.

The rearrangement joins TRBV27 to TRBJ2-5; 9 nucleotides align to TRBD2. The CDR3 is 16 amino acids. The germline V gene encodes CDR1 MNHEY and CDR2 SMNVEV (reference sequence). The V segment lost 5 bases and the J segment 2 bases; nucleotides outside the gene matches: 9. This CDR3 is CASSPFRGGVQETQYF. The DNA for the CDR3 is TGTGCCAGCAGTCCCTTCCGCGGGGGGGTACAAGAGACCCAGTACTTC.

The V gene is TRBV9, the J gene TRBJ2-2; possible D gene TRBD1, 6 bases. Per germline, CDR1 SGDLS and CDR2 YYNGEE. V lost 3 bases to trimming and J lost 6 bases, with 21 bases between them. This CDR3 has 17 residues. CDR3 sequence reads: CASSASGGQLAPGELFF. The CDR3 nucleotides read TGTGCCAGCAGCGCCAGCGGCGGACAGTTAGCTCCCGGGGAGCTGTTTTTT.

V usage is TRBV21-1 and J usage is TRBJ2-1. TRBV21-1 is listed as a pseudogene. This CDR3 region has 10 residues. This CDR3 is CASSKNEQFF. In nucleotides, the CDR3 is TGTGCCAGCAGCAAGAATGAGCAGTTCTTC.

The chain employs TRBV7-9 and TRBJ1-1; D is uncertain. The CDR3 is made up of 11 amino acids. Germline lookup yields CDR1 SEHNR and CDR2 FQNEAQ (reference sequence). Trimming took 5 bases from V and 5 from J, leaving 6 bases between them. The chain's CDR3 is CASSPRTEAFF. The CDR3 DNA reads as TGTGCCAGCAGCCCCCGAACTGAAGCTTTCTTT.

The chain employs TRBV5-1 and TRBJ2-1; tentative D call: TRBD2 (5 bases). This CDR3 spans 14 amino acids. V lost 5 bases and J lost 7, with 16 bases in between. Germline CDR1 SGHRS, CDR2 YFSETQ. The CDR3 DNA is TGCGCCAGCAGAATGTTCGGGGAATCGAATGAGCAGTTCTTC. It is translated as CASRMFGESNEQFF. Full variable domain (missing parts from reference TRBV5-1 and TRBJ2-1): KAGVTQTPRYLIKTRGQQVTLSCSPISGHRSVSWYQQTPGQGLQFLFEYFSETQRNKGNFPGRFSGRQFSNSRSEMNVSTLELGDSALYLCASRMFGESNEQFFGPGTRLTVL.

The chain links TRBV10-2 to TRBJ2-5; no firm D call. This CDR3 has 13 residues. Trimming stripped 8 bases from V and 2 bases from J, with 12 bases between. Germline values: CDR1 WSHSY, CDR2 SAAADI. The CDR3 is CASGNNKQETQYF. CDR3 nucleotides: TGCGCCAGCGGAAACAACAAGCAAGAGACCCAGTACTTC.

In DNA form, the CDR3 reads TGTGCCAGCAGCCAAGAGGAAAACTGGGACATTCTTAGGGATGAGCAGTTCTTC. Its translation is CASSQEENWDILRDEQFF. The gene calls are TRBV4-2 and TRBJ2-1; TRBD1 might be the D (6 bases). The CDR3 extends over 18 amino acids. V lost 0 bases and J 8 bases, leaving 23 bases between the germline ends. The germline V gene has CDR1 LGHNA and CDR2 YNFKEQ.

Only a few counts were recorded for this clone. The chain is built from TRBV27 and TRBJ1-5; the D gene is possibly TRBD1 (5 bases). Germline V CDR1 and CDR2: MNHEY, SMNVEV (reference sequence). The V and J ends lost 4 bases and 9 bases respectively, with 10 bases between them. The CDR3 covers 12 residues. DNA of the CDR3: TGTGCCAGCAGTTGGGGGGGAGGGCCCCAGCATTTT. It specifies CASSWGGGPQHF.

This chain links TRBV2 with TRBJ2-2, with 10 nucleotides matching TRBD1. The CDR3 contains 15 residues. Germline values: CDR1 SNHLY, CDR2 FYNNEI. V gave up 10 bases and J gave up 2 bases; unmatched junction bases: 7. CDR3 DNA sequence: TGTGCCACCACGGGACAGGGGATTAACACCGGGGAGCTGTTTTTT. It encodes CATTGQGINTGELFF.